One T cell receptor (beta chain) is described in this entry. Other DNA sequences of this sample code for an identical CDR3. The sample belongs to a study of blood T cell repertoires in COVID-19. The wider study: The United States, Italy and Spain supplied acute and convalescent COVID-19 samples.

Repertoires were generated with immunoSEQ multiplex PCR, while TCRdb's copy carries only in-frame clones and drops some. The table shows under 400,000 clones, with nearly 90% occurring only once. Germline assignment: CDR1 MDHEN and CDR2 SYDVKM. The length of the CDR3 is 12 residues. The ends lost 8 bases at V and 4 bases at J; junction bases unmatched: 4. The receptor's source is a man in his late teens or twenties with active or convalescent COVID-19. V gene TRBV28 combines with J gene TRBJ1-2, with TRBD1 matching over 7 bases. The sample consisted of peripheral blood. The CDR3 is CASRQGAYGYTF. In DNA form, the CDR3 reads TGTGCCAGCCGACAGGGCGCCTATGGCTACACCTTC.